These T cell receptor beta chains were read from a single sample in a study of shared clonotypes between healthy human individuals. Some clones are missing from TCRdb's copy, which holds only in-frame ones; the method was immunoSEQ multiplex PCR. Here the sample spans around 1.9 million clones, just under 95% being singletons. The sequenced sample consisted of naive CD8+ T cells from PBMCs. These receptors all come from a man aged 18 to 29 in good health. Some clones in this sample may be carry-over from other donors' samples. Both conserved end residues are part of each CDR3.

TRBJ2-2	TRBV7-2	CASSRGAYTGELFF
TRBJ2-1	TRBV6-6	CASSYADRLNEQFF
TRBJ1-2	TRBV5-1	CASSYDMGQGDWYGYTF
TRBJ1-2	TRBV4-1	CASSQVQRNYGYTF
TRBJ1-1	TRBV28	CASSLSVIGGSVTEAFF
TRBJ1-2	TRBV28	CASSERTGYNYGYTF
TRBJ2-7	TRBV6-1	CASSEARDRGPYEQYF
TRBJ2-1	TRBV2	CASSEKAGSYNEQFF
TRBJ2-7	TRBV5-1	CASSRGGINEQYF
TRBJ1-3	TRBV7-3	CASSSGDTIYF
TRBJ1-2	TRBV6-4	CASSDPGTGLGYTF
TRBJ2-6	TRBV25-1	CASSELRSGANVLTF
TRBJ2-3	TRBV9	CASSVGRASTDTQYF
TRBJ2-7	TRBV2	CASSEPGATYEQYF
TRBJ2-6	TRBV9	CASRGGDVRANVLTF
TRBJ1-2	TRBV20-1	CSARWADGYTF
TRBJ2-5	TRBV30	CAWSALPGTQYF
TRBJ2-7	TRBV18	CASSPVRRTYEQYF
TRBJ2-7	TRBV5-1	CASSLVLDRGGEQYF
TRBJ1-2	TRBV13	CASSLAGREIGYTF
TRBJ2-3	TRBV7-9	CASTGLAGRTDTQYF
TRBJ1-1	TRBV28	CASSLVGIAEAFF
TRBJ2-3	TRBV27	CASSGLINWNTQYF
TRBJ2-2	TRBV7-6	CASSRNDGREGTGELFF
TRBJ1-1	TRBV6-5	CASSLQGWGTEAFF
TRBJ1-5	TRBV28	CASSFEQPQHF
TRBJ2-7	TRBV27	CASSLRDSRNEQYF
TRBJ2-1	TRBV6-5	CASSYRQGWNEQFF
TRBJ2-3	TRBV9	CASSLGPADTQYF
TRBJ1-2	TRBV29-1	CSVQGPHGYTF
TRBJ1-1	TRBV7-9	CASSLAGSEAFF
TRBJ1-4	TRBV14	CASSHLTGIEKLFF
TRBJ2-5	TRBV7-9	CASNDLGPTKETQYF
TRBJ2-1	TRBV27	CASSPSLFEQFF
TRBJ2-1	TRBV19	CASSRTGLNEQFF
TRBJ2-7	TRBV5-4	CASSLAYSSYEQYF
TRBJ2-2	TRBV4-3	CASSRHPATSGRVLNTGELFF
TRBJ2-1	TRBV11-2	CASSLVTTYNYNEQFF
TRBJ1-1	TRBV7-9	CASSLDRNTEAFF
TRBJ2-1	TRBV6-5	CASSYSGGNNEQFF
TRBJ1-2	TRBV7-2	CASSPRNYGYTF
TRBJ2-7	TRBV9	CASSTAGGAYEQYF
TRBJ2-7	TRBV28	CASSSNYEQYF
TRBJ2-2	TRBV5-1	CASSLEVAGELFF
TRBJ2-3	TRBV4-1	CASSQDLVDRWGDTQYF
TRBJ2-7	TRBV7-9	CASSRRDTYEQYF
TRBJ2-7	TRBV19	CASRSSDSSYEQYF
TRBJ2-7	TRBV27	CASSPNRGGGEQYF
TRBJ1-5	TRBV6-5	CASSSRDPGPQHF
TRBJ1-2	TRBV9	CASSVGDSASYGYTF
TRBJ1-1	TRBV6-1	CASSEAWGNTEAFF
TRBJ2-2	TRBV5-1	CASSLGQGITGELFF
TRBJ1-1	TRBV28	CASSLSGVTEAFF
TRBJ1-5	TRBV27	CASSSGTGGWSNQPQHF
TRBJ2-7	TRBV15	CATSRGVGGVAYEQYF
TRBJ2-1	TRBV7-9	CASSPPFSSGRALEQFF
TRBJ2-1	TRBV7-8	CASSLDGTSSNEQFF
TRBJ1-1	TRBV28	CASSLKGGENTEAFF